The entry below describes one TCR beta chain. This sample was included in a study of blood T cell repertoires in COVID-19. Sequencing was performed with immunoSEQ multiplex PCR; in TCRdb, only in-frame clones are kept and a portion is missing. The data contain roughly 68,000 clones, roughly 83% of them singletons. Germline CDR1 SNHLY, CDR2 FYNNEI. CDR3 length: 14 amino acids. The ends lost 10 bases at V and 8 bases at J; junction bases unmatched: 14. The source material was peripheral blood. The chain combines TRBV2 with TRBJ2-1; 7 bases are shared with TRBD2. The TCR was taken from a man between 50 and 59 years old with active COVID-19. DNA for the CDR3: TGTGCCATCCTAAGCGGGGCCCGAGGGGATGAGCAGTTCTTC. This translates into CAILSGARGDEQFF. Complete variable domain (other parts from reference TRBV2 and TRBJ2-1): EPEVTQTPSHQVTQMGQEVILRCVPISNHLYFYWYRQILGQKVEFLVSFYNNEISEKSEIFDDQFSVERPDGSNFTLKIRSTKLEDSAMYFCAILSGARGDEQFFGPGTRLTVL.